This T cell receptor beta chain is from a study of shared clonotypes between healthy human individuals. CD45RO-negative CD8 cells positively selected for CCR7 made up the naive population, which excluded terminally differentiated effector memory CD45RA+ cells. Repertoires were generated with immunoSEQ multiplex PCR, while TCRdb's copy carries only in-frame clones and drops some. The data show hundreds of thousands of clones, 85% to 95% seen once. The germline V and J ends were trimmed by 5 bases and 0 bases, with 14 bases remaining between them. Per the germline V gene, CDR1 is LNHDA and CDR2 is SQIVND (reference sequence). The CDR3 sequence is 16 residues long.

Input material: naive CD8+ T cells sorted from blood. This sequence was found in a woman younger than 45 in good health. The V and J genes are TRBV19 and TRBJ2-1; perhaps TRBD1 as D (6 bases). CDR3 nucleotides: TGTGCCAGTAGTGCCCCAGGGGTCCTCTCCTACAATGAGCAGTTCTTC. As protein: CASSAPGVLSYNEQFF. Complete variable domain (other parts from reference TRBV19 and TRBJ2-1): DGGITQSPKYLFRKEGQNVTLSCEQNLNHDAMYWYRQDPGQGLRLIYYSQIVNDFQKGDIAEGYSVSREKKESFPLTVTSAQKNPTAFYLCASSAPGVLSYNEQFFGPGTRLTVL.